This paragraph reports one T cell receptor beta chain. These data are taken from a study of CD8 T cells in Susac syndrome. Germline-derived CDR1 and CDR2 are DFQATT and SNEGSKA (reference sequence). The CDR3 spans 13 residues. V shed 1 base, J shed 4 bases, and the junction held 3 bases outside the gene matches. Roughly 0.45 to 1 ug RNA was reverse transcribed with random hexamers. In TCRdb, the immunoSEQ multiplex PCR reads were re-called with MiXCR into one record per CDR3 protein. The sample holds around 200,000 distinct CDR3 sequences, roughly 94% seen once. The TCR was taken from a human donor with Susac syndrome. The gene calls are TRBV20-1 and TRBJ1-2; 7 bases align to TRBD1. Sequencing was performed on CD4+ T cells from PBMCs. The CDR3 DNA sequence: TGCAGTGCTAGAGCGACAGGGCGCTATGGCTACACCTTC. This sequence encodes CSARATGRYGYTF.